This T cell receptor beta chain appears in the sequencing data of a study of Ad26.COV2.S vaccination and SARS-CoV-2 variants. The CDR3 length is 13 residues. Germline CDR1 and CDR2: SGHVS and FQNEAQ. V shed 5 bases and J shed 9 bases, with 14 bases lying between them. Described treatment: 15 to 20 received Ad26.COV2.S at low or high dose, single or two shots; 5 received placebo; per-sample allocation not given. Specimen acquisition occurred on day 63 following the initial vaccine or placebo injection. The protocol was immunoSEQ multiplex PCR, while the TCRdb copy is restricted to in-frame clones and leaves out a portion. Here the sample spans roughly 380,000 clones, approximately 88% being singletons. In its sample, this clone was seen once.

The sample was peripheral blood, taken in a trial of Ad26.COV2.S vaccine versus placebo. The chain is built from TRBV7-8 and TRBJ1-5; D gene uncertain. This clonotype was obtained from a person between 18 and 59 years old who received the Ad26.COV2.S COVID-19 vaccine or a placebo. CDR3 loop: CASSQAPPGPQHF. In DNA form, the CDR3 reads TGTGCCAGCAGCCAGGCACCCCCGGGGCCCCAGCATTTT.